This T cell receptor (beta chain) stems from a study of T-cell reconstitution after alpha-beta-depleted transplantation in children. Germline-derived CDR1 and CDR2 are SQVTM and ANQGSEA. The CDR3 totals 12 residues. A TCRbeta library incorporating unique molecular identifiers was prepared. MiXCR, run by TCRdb on the PCR reads, gives a single entry per CDR3 protein. Among about 250,000 distinct CDR3 sequences listed, about 24% were seen once. The starting material was PBMCs, mostly from graft donor cells, obtained 360 days after TCRalphabeta/CD19-depleted stem cell transplant. This chain connects TRBV29-1 to TRBJ2-7; maybe TRBD1 (6 bases). This clonotype was sampled from a female patient under 10 years old who had a stem cell transplant for congenital amegakaryocytic thrombocytopenia, so the T cells may come from the graft donor. The CDR3 DNA sequence: TGCAGACTGAGATCAGGGGCCTACGAGCAGTACTTC. It yields the protein CRLRSGAYEQYF.